This T cell receptor (beta chain) comes out of a study of OX40 agonist ivuxolimab in advanced cancers. Turning to the study itself: Patients were roughly 83% male with ages roughly 20 to 80, mean about 54.

Germline-derived CDR1 and CDR2 are SGHRS and YFSETQ. Trimming stripped 0 bases from V and 7 bases from J, with 11 bases between. CDR3 length: 14 residues. This table comes from immunoSEQ multiplex PCR, and its TCRdb copy is limited to in-frame clones, with some not included. The data show tens of thousands of clones, over 75% seen once. The sequence came from an adult with an advanced solid tumor such as melanoma, head and neck, liver or kidney cancer. The chain carries TRBV5-1 and TRBJ2-1, with no clear D. Sequencing was performed on CD4+ or CD8+ T cells sorted from blood, taken in a trial of the OX40 agonist ivuxolimab. CDR3 coding DNA: TGCGCCAGCAGCTTGGATCTCGAGTCAAATGAGCAGTTCTTC. Residues: CASSLDLESNEQFF.